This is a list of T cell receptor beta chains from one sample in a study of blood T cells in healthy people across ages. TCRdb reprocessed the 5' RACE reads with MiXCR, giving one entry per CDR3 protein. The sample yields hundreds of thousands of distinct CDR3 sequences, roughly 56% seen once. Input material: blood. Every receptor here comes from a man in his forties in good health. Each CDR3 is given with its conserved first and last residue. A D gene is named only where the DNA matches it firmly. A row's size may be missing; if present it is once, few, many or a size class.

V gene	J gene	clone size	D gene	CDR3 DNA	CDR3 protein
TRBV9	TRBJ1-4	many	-	TGTGCCAGCAGCGTAACGCATCAGGGAACTAATGAAAAACTGTTTTTT	CASSVTHQGTNEKLFF
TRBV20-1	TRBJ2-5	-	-	TGCAGGCCAGATCCGGGGACGACACAAGAGACCCAGTACTTC	CRPDPGTTQETQYF
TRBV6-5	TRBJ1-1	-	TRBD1	TGTGCCAGCAGTTACACCTACCCTGACAGGGGATTGAACACTGAAGCTTTCTTT	CASSYTYPDRGLNTEAFF
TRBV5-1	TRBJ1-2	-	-	TGCGCCAGCAGCTTGGTTGATGGGGCGATTAGTGGCTACACCTTC	CASSLVDGAISGYTF
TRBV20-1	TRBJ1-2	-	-	TGCAGTGCTAGAGAGTACAGTAACTATGGCTACACCTTC	CSAREYSNYGYTF
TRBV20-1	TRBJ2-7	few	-	TGCAGTGCTAGACACCCAGGGGTAGTTTACGAGCAGTACTTC	CSARHPGVVYEQYF
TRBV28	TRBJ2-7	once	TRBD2	TGTGCCAGCAGTTTCCACCCGGGACTAGCGGGGGCGATATACAATGAGCAGTACTTC	CASSFHPGLAGAIYNEQYF
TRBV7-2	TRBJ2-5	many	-	TGTGCCAGCAGCTGGGGCCAGGGGGAGACCCAGTACTTC	CASSWGQGETQYF
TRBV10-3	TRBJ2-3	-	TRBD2	TGTGCCATCAGTGATACTACTAGCGGGGTGGGGGCAGATACGCAGTATTTT	CAISDTTSGVGADTQYF
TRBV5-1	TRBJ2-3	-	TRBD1	TGCGCCAGCAGCTCCGACGGGACAGGAGGCACAGATACGCAGTATTTT	CASSSDGTGGTDTQYF
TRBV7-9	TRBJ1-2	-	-	TGTGCCAGCAGCCCCGGGGCAGCCTTCTATGGCTACACCTTC	CASSPGAAFYGYTF
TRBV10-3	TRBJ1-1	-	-	TGTGCCATCAGTGAGTCGGTATTAGGGACGTCGAACACTGAAGCTTTCTTT	CAISESVLGTSNTEAFF
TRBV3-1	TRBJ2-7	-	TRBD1	TGTGCCAGCAGCCCCTATGGGACAGCTACCTACGAGCAGTACTTC	CASSPYGTATYEQYF
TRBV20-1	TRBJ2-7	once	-	TGCAGTGCTGCGGGACTTCAGTACCAAAAGTACTTC	CSAAGLQYQKYF
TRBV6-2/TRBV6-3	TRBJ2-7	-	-	TGTGCCAGCAGTTACGTCGCAGGGGGGGCCTACGAGCAGTACTTC	CASSYVAGGAYEQYF
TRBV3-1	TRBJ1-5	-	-	TGTGCCAGCAGCCAAGGACAGAGCACCAATCAGCCCCAGCATTTT	CASSQGQSTNQPQHF
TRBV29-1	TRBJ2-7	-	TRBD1	TGCAGCGTCCGGGACAGCGTCTACGAGCAGTACTTC	CSVRDSVYEQYF
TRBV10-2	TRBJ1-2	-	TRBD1	TGCGCCAGCAGTGGGTCGACAGGGCTTTGGGGCTACACCTTC	CASSGSTGLWGYTF
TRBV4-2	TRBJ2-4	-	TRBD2	TGTGCCAGCAGCCAAGGGTTTAGCGGGGAAAACATTCAGTACTTC	CASSQGFSGENIQYF
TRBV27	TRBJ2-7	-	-	TGTGCCAGCAGCCCCCACGGGACACCATCCTACAATGAGCAGTACTTC	CASSPHGTPSYNEQYF
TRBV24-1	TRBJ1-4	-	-	TGTGCCACCAGTGATTCAAGGACGGCAAACGAAAAACTGTTTTTT	CATSDSRTANEKLFF
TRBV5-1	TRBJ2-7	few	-	TGCGCCAGCAGCTTGGGGGGGATCGGCTACGAGCAGTACTTC	CASSLGGIGYEQYF
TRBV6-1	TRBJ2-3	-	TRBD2	TGTGCCAGCAGTGAAAGTATAGCGGGAGTGGAAGATACGCAGTATTTT	CASSESIAGVEDTQYF
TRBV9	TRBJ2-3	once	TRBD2	TGTGCCAGCAGCATCACATCTAGCGGGAGGTACGGCACAGATACGCAGTATTTT	CASSITSSGRYGTDTQYF
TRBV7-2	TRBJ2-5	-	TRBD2	TGTGCCAGCAGCCGCCCCGGCGGGGGTTGGTTTCGAGAGACCCAGTACTTC	CASSRPGGGWFRETQYF
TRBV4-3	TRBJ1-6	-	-	TGCGCCAGCAGCCAAGATCATGGGGCCGGATCACCCCTCCACTTT	CASSQDHGAGSPLHF
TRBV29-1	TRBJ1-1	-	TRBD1	TGCAGCGTTCCCCAGACACAGGGGGACACTGAAGCTTTCTTT	CSVPQTQGDTEAFF
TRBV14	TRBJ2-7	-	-	TGTGCCAGCAGCCAAGGGGGTGGGGGTCTGTACGAGCAGTACTTC	CASSQGGGGLYEQYF